A single sample is the source of the 32 T cell receptor beta chains below, sequenced in a study of cytomegalovirus exposure and HLA in healthy donors. Researchers ran the PCR with 60 Vbeta and 13 Jbeta primers. Method: immunoSEQ multiplex PCR; TCRdb's copy keeps in-frame clones and lacks some. The sample has around 90,000 clones, more than 75% seen once. The sample comprised PBMCs. The receptors originated from a human donor in good health.

The rearrangement links TRBV11-2 to TRBJ2-3, with TRBD2 matching 10 bases. V lost 0 bases and J lost 6; bases outside the gene matches: 9. This CDR3 is 17 amino acids long. Germline V lookup: CDR1 SGHAT, CDR2 FQNNGV. CDR3 nucleotide sequence: TGTGCCAGCAGCTTAGAATGGTCTAGCGGGAGTCCCGATACGCAGTATTTT. Protein sequence: CASSLEWSSGSPDTQYF.

The chain has TRBV7-9 and TRBJ2-5, with 9 bases matching TRBD1. This CDR3 is 15 amino acids long. Germline lookup yields CDR1 SEHNR and CDR2 FQNEAQ (reference sequence). The ends lost 4 bases at V and 11 bases at J; junction bases unmatched: 14. In DNA form, the CDR3 reads TGTGCCAGCAGCTCCTTCGACAGGGGGACGATGGAGCAGTACTTC. Translation gives CASSSFDRGTMEQYF. Drawing the rest from reference TRBV7-9 and TRBJ2-5, the complete variable domain is DTGVSQNPRHKITKRGQNVTFRCDPISEHNRLYWYRQTLGQGPEFLTYFQNEAQLEKSRLLSDRFSAERPKGSFSTLEIQRTEQGDSAMYLCASSSFDRGTMEQYFGPGTRLLVL.

The chain links TRBV27 to TRBJ1-1, with D perhaps matching TRBD1 (6 bases). Trimming took off 6 bases at V and 6 bases at J, with 14 bases between the two ends. Germline values: CDR1 MNHEY, CDR2 SMNVEV (reference sequence). The length of the CDR3 is 13 residues. CDR3 DNA sequence: TGTGCCAGCAGGATAACCGGGACATCTGAAGCTTTCTTT. It codes for CASRITGTSEAFF.

V is TRBV7-9 and J is TRBJ2-5, with TRBD1 matching 11 bases. The CDR3 is made up of 18 amino acids. V lost 4 bases and J lost 4; bases outside the gene matches: 14. Germline values: CDR1 SEHNR, CDR2 FQNEAQ (reference sequence). This CDR3 is CASSSLRRTGGERETQYF. As DNA, the CDR3 is TGTGCCAGCAGCTCACTTAGGAGGACAGGGGGCGAGCGAGAGACCCAGTACTTC.

This clone was recorded once. DNA of the CDR3: TGTGCCACCAGCAGATCCCAGAACACTGAAGCTTTCTTT. It codes for CATSRSQNTEAFF. The chain couples TRBV15 to TRBJ1-1; D not resolved. The germline V gene encodes CDR1 LNHNV and CDR2 YYDKDF (reference sequence). This CDR3 comprises 13 residues. Deletions cut 2 bases from V and 1 base from J, with 5 bases between.

The chain links TRBV28 to TRBJ2-3; 8 bases map to TRBD1. In germline, CDR1 is MDHEN, CDR2 SYDVKM. The CDR3 spans 15 residues. With V trimmed by 6 bases and J by 2 bases, 7 bases remained unmatched. CDR3 loop: CASSSGQGHTDTQYF. The CDR3, as DNA: TGTGCCAGCAGCTCTGGACAGGGACACACAGATACGCAGTATTTT.

The chain is built from TRBV7-9 and TRBJ2-6, with a possible D match to TRBD2 (7 bases). Trimming took 2 bases from V and 1 from J, leaving 15 bases between them. This CDR3 has 18 amino acids. The germline CDR1 and CDR2 sequences are SEHNR and FQNEAQ (reference sequence). The CDR3 sequence is CASSLTRGPRSGANVLTF. The CDR3 DNA follows: TGTGCCAGCAGCTTAACGCGGGGGCCGAGGTCTGGGGCCAACGTCCTGACTTTC.

The genes are TRBV19 and TRBJ2-7; possible D gene TRBD2, 7 bases. The V end was cut by 5 bases, the J end by 5 bases, with 16 bases between. The length of the CDR3 is 14 residues. CDR1 and CDR2 (germline): LNHDA, SQIVND (reference sequence). For the CDR3, the DNA is TGTGCCAGTAGTCCCGGGGGGCGGGGAGACGAGCAGTACTTC. Translation: CASSPGGRGDEQYF. Using reference TRBV19 and TRBJ2-7 for the parts outside the CDR3, the full variable domain is DGGITQSPKYLFRKEGQNVTLSCEQNLNHDAMYWYRQDPGQGLRLIYYSQIVNDFQKGDIAEGYSVSREKKESFPLTVTSAQKNPTAFYLCASSPGGRGDEQYFGPGTRLTVT.

The chain employs TRBV25-1 and TRBJ2-5; 8 positions agree with TRBD1. Losses at the gene ends were 8 bases for V and 4 bases for J; bases not matched to a gene: 3. CDR1 and CDR2 from the germline V gene are MGHDK and SYGVNS. CDR3 length equals 12 residues. In nucleotides, the CDR3 is TGTGCCAGCGCGCAGGGGGCAGAGACCCAGTACTTC. Its protein is CASAQGAETQYF.

The rearrangement uses TRBV5-4 and TRBJ1-2; D might be TRBD1 (5 bases). V gave up 2 bases and J gave up 7 bases, with 24 bases separating them. CDR1 SGHNT and CDR2 YYREEE come from the germline V gene (reference sequence). The CDR3 totals 17 residues. CDR3 residues: CASSFPSQGSINSGYTF. CDR3 in DNA: TGTGCCAGCAGCTTTCCGAGTCAGGGCAGTATAAATAGTGGCTACACCTTC.

This chain links TRBV2 with TRBJ1-5; D not certain. CDR3 length: 13 residues. Trimming stripped 2 bases from V and 2 bases from J, with 4 bases between. CDR1 SNHLY and CDR2 FYNNEI come from the germline V gene. The CDR3 spells CASSESRNQPQHF. In nucleotides, the CDR3 is TGTGCCAGCAGTGAAAGCCGCAATCAGCCCCAGCATTTT.

The rearrangement uses TRBV4-1 and TRBJ1-4; D is perhaps TRBD1 (6 bases). Germline assignment: CDR1 MGHRA and CDR2 YSYEKL. This CDR3 has 15 amino acids. Trimming removed 1 base at V and 8 bases at J, with 14 bases between. CDR3 sequence reads: CASSQGGTRYEKLFF. CDR3 nucleotide sequence: TGCGCCAGCAGCCAAGGTGGGACAAGATACGAAAAACTGTTTTTT.

This sequence joins TRBV7-2 and TRBJ2-2, with TRBD2 matching 9 bases. The CDR3 runs 16 residues. Germline V lookup: CDR1 SGHTA, CDR2 FQGNSA. V shed 2 bases, J shed 4 bases, and the junction held 5 bases outside the gene matches. CDR3 bases: TGTGCCAGCAGCTTATGGGGCGGGGGGGGCACCGGGGAGCTGTTTTTT. Translating gives CASSLWGGGGTGELFF.

The chain is built from TRBV7-9 and TRBJ1-1; D gene unclear. The CDR3 totals 13 residues. The V end was cut by 5 bases, the J end by 5 bases, with 12 bases between. Germline assignment: CDR1 SEHNR and CDR2 FQNEAQ (reference sequence). The CDR3 DNA follows: TGTGCCAGCAGCCTCGGGAGGGTGACTGAAGCTTTCTTT. This codes for CASSLGRVTEAFF. Variable domain in full (rest from reference TRBV7-9 and TRBJ1-1): DTGVSQNPRHKITKRGQNVTFRCDPISEHNRLYWYRQTLGQGPEFLTYFQNEAQLEKSRLLSDRFSAERPKGSFSTLEIQRTEQGDSAMYLCASSLGRVTEAFFGQGTRLTVV.

CDR3 in amino acids: CASSPTGTTYEQYF. The CDR3 coding sequence is TGTGCCAGCAGTCCCACAGGGACGACCTACGAGCAGTACTTC. This rearrangement joins TRBV28 to TRBJ2-7, with a weak D call TRBD1 (6 bases). There are 14 residues in the CDR3. Germline V gene sequence: CDR1 MDHEN, CDR2 SYDVKM. With 5 bases removed from V and 2 bases from J, the gap between germline ends came to 13 bases.

This clone was observed a single time. The junction does not match germline at one end; this may be a read error. The rearrangement uses TRBV19 and TRBJ2-7; the match to TRBD1 covers 7 bases. Germline values: CDR1 LNHDA, CDR2 SQIVND (reference sequence). CDR3 size: 17 residues. The CDR3 is CASSISLPGQTSSEQYF. In DNA, the CDR3 is TGTGCCAGTAGTATATCACTCCCGGGACAGACCTCCTCCGAGCAGTACTTC.

This rearrangement joins TRBV13 to TRBJ2-7, with 8 bases that match TRBD2. J gave up 7 bases and V 1 base, and 6 bases lay outside the gene matches. The CDR3 is 14 residues long. From germline, CDR1 is PRHDT and CDR2 FYEKMQ (reference sequence). The CDR3 coding sequence is TGTGCCAGCAGCTTAGTCGGGAGGGCTTGGGAGCAGTACTTC. Translation gives CASSLVGRAWEQYF.

The chain joins TRBV5-6 to TRBJ2-5; maybe TRBD2 (5 bases). CDR1 and CDR2 (germline): SGHDT, YYEEEE. V was clipped by 4 bases and J by 1 base, with 8 bases between them. The CDR3 has 13 residues. The CDR3 DNA follows: TGTGCCAGCAGCCCGGGGTCCCAAGAGACCCAGTACTTC. The encoded protein is CASSPGSQETQYF.

The chain joins TRBV7-7 to TRBJ2-7; 12 bases are a match to TRBD2. The CDR3 loop spans 14 amino acids. V shed 5 bases, J shed 7 bases, and the junction held 6 bases outside the gene matches. CDR1 is SSHAT and CDR2 is FNYEAQ in the germline V gene (reference sequence). CDR3 loop: CASSPLAGGGEQYF. The CDR3 region has the DNA TGTGCCAGCAGCCCTCTAGCGGGAGGGGGGGAGCAGTACTTC.

This clone was detected only a few times. The chain has TRBV6-1 and TRBJ1-1, with D uncertain. The CDR3 length is 12 residues. Germline values: CDR1 MNHNS, CDR2 SASEGT. V lost 5 bases, J lost 6 bases, and 10 bases lay in between. The CDR3 nucleotides are TGTGCCAGCAGTTGGGCCTCGGCTGAAGCTTTCTTT. It specifies CASSWASAEAFF.

This chain uses TRBV7-8 with TRBJ2-3, with TRBD2 as a possible D gene (7 bases). Trimming removed 10 bases at V and 6 bases at J, with 29 bases between. This CDR3 spans 17 amino acids. Germline loops: CDR1 SGHVS, CDR2 FQNEAQ. The DNA of the CDR3 is TGTGCCACCACCCTGAGGGGGAGGGACTCCTGGGACGATACGCAGTATTTT. Translated: CATTLRGRDSWDDTQYF.

V usage is TRBV5-1 and J usage is TRBJ2-3; D is uncertain. The V and J ends lost 1 base and 5 bases respectively, with 11 bases between them. This CDR3 has 14 amino acids. Per germline, CDR1 SGHRS and CDR2 YFSETQ. The CDR3 bases are TGCGCCAGCAGCTTGTCGGTATCAGGAGATACGCAGTATTTT. This encodes CASSLSVSGDTQYF. The full variable domain, rest sourced from reference TRBV5-1 and TRBJ2-3, is KAGVTQTPRYLIKTRGQQVTLSCSPISGHRSVSWYQQTPGQGLQFLFEYFSETQRNKGNFPGRFSGRQFSNSRSEMNVSTLELGDSALYLCASSLSVSGDTQYFGPGTRLTVL.

The chain links TRBV5-8 to TRBJ2-1; 7 bases map to TRBD1. In germline, CDR1 is SGHTS, CDR2 YDEGEE. V shed 3 bases and J 4 bases; nucleotides not matched to a gene: 4. The CDR3 is 14 residues long. For the CDR3, the DNA is TGTGCCAGCAGCTCGGGACAGAGATACAATGAGCAGTTCTTC. It specifies CASSSGQRYNEQFF.

In DNA, the CDR3 is TGTGCCAGCAGTTTAGAGGGCGGCTCCAATGAGCAGTTCTTC. Amino acid sequence: CASSLEGGSNEQFF. The chain links TRBV28 to TRBJ2-1; D is possibly TRBD2 (5 bases). The CDR3 runs to 14 residues. CDR1 is MDHEN and CDR2 is SYDVKM in the germline V gene. Trimming cost V 2 bases and J 6 bases, with 11 bases left between them.

The chain combines TRBV30 with TRBJ2-4, with TRBD1 matching 11 bases. The length of the CDR3 is 16 residues. CDR1 GTSNPN and CDR2 SVGIG come from the germline V gene (reference sequence). J gave up 5 bases and V 2 bases, and 8 bases lay outside the gene matches. The CDR3: CAWSRGQGAIENIQYF. The DNA of the CDR3 is TGTGCCTGGAGTCGCGGACAGGGGGCGATCGAAAACATTCAGTACTTC.

The chain has TRBV7-8 and TRBJ2-7; D is undetermined. Germline V CDR1 and CDR2: SGHVS, FQNEAQ. The CDR3 contains 14 residues. V was trimmed by 1 base and J by 1 base, leaving 8 bases between them. CDR3 amino acids: CASSLGDKSYEQYF. CDR3 in DNA: TGTGCCAGCAGCTTAGGCGACAAGTCCTACGAGCAGTACTTC.

The chain is built from TRBV9 and TRBJ2-7; maybe TRBD1 (5 bases). V was trimmed by 1 base and J by 7 bases, leaving 15 bases between them. This CDR3 has 14 residues. Per germline, CDR1 SGDLS and CDR2 YYNGEE. DNA for the CDR3: TGTGCCAGCAGCGTACAGGGCAGGGCAGGAGAGCAGTACTTC. Its translation: CASSVQGRAGEQYF.

This chain uses TRBV27 with TRBJ1-5, with 9 bases matching TRBD1. V was clipped by 2 bases and J by 7 bases; unmatched bases: 6. The CDR3 is 15 amino acids. Germline V lookup: CDR1 MNHEY, CDR2 SMNVEV (reference sequence). The CDR3: CASSLGTGKMQPQHF. The CDR3 bases are TGTGCCAGCAGTTTAGGGACAGGGAAGATGCAGCCCCAGCATTTT.

The rearrangement links TRBV23-1 to TRBJ2-7, with 9 bases aligning to TRBD1. TRBV23-1 is annotated as an ORF whose role is uncertain. With 4 bases clipped from V and 3 bases from J, the junction kept 4 bases outside the gene matches. This CDR3 region has 14 residues. The CDR3 loop is CASSPDRGSYEQYF. The CDR3 coding sequence is TGCGCCAGCAGTCCGGACAGGGGCAGCTACGAGCAGTACTTC.

This clone was recorded once. The CDR3 DNA follows: TGTGCCAGCCCGACGGGCGGGAGCGACAATGAGCAGTTCTTC. This translates into CASPTGGSDNEQFF. The genes are TRBV7-9 and TRBJ2-1; 7 nucleotides agree with TRBD2. The germline V gene has CDR1 SEHNR and CDR2 FQNEAQ (reference sequence). CDR3 size: 14 residues. The junction had 9 bases not matched to a gene; V was cut back by 8 bases and J by 5 bases.

The V and J genes are TRBV9 and TRBJ1-6; D ambiguous. V was trimmed by 5 bases and J by 11 bases, leaving 11 bases between them. CDR1 and CDR2 (germline): SGDLS, YYNGEE. The CDR3 extends over 12 amino acids. CDR3 DNA sequence: TGTGCCAGCAGTGCATATGAGGCACCCCTCCACTTT. Its protein is CASSAYEAPLHF.

The genes are TRBV5-5 and TRBJ1-1; weak D call: TRBD1 (5 bases). Germline V lookup: CDR1 SGHKS, CDR2 YYEKEE (reference sequence). With 1 base removed from V and 4 bases from J, the gap between germline ends came to 17 bases. The CDR3 has 16 amino acids. The CDR3 nucleotides read TGTGCCAGCAGCTTGTGGGCAGGGTTGAGGAGCACTGAAGCTTTCTTT. It encodes CASSLWAGLRSTEAFF. The variable domain in full, with the rest retrieved from reference TRBV5-5 and TRBJ1-1, is DAGVTQSPTHLIKTRGQQVTLRCSPISGHKSVSWYQQVLGQGPQFIFQYYEKEERGRGNFPDRFSARQFPNYSSELNVNALLLGDSALYLCASSLWAGLRSTEAFFGQGTRLTVV.